Below, 18 T cell receptor beta chains from the same sample are listed, as sequenced in a study of identical twins. TCRdb re-derived calls from the 5' RACE reads in MiXCR, one entry per CDR3 protein. The sample records roughly 350,000 distinct CDR3 sequences, roughly 9% being singletons. Input material: naive T cells sorted from blood. These receptors were taken from a woman aged 45 to 65 in good health.

J is TRBJ2-1 and V is TRBV5-8, with 11 bases fitting TRBD2. Germline CDR1 SGHTS, CDR2 YDEGEE. The ends lost 4 bases at V and 2 bases at J; junction bases unmatched: 5. The CDR3 spans 16 residues. The CDR3 DNA reads TGTGCCAGCAGCAAGGGACTAGCGGTTCCCTACAATGAGCAGTTCTTC. Protein product: CASSKGLAVPYNEQFF.

This clonotype has more than one count but fewer than ten. The genes are TRBV27 and TRBJ2-5; tentatively, D is TRBD1 (5 bases). The CDR3 has 14 amino acids. Trimming removed 5 bases from V and 5 bases from J, with 15 bases in between. The germline V gene has CDR1 MNHEY and CDR2 SMNVEV (reference sequence). Here the CDR3 DNA reads TGTGCCAGCAGTCGCCAGGGTTTCAGCGAGACCCAGTACTTC. Protein: CASSRQGFSETQYF.

This clonotype has a handful of counts. The V and J genes are TRBV3-1 and TRBJ1-4; D gene ambiguous. The CDR3 is 15 amino acids. The V end was cut by 2 bases, the J end by 4 bases, with 11 bases between. CDR1 is LGHDT, CDR2 YNNKEL, per germline (reference sequence). In DNA form, the CDR3 reads TGTGCCAGCAGCCAACAAGTGGGAGTTAATGAAAAACTGTTTTTT. Protein: CASSQQVGVNEKLFF.

The chain links TRBV24-1 to TRBJ2-1, with D uncertain. The CDR3 covers 16 residues. CDR1 is KGHDR, CDR2 SFDVKD, per germline. Trimming removed 3 bases from V and 0 bases from J, with 11 bases in between. CDR3 bases: TGTGCCACCAGTGATAGGGCCAGAGGCTCCTACAATGAGCAGTTCTTC. This translates into CATSDRARGSYNEQFF.

This chain joins TRBV20-1 and TRBJ2-5, with D possibly TRBD1 on 5 matching bases. The germline CDR1 and CDR2 sequences are DFQATT and SNEGSKA (reference sequence). The CDR3 totals 15 residues. Trimming shortened V by 4 bases and J by 3 bases, and 18 bases separated the two germline ends. CDR3: CSATSPARAEETQYF. In DNA form, the CDR3 reads TGCAGTGCTACTTCCCCTGCCAGGGCTGAAGAGACCCAGTACTTC.

The rearrangement links TRBV14 to TRBJ2-3; D unclear. Per the germline V gene, CDR1 is SGHDN and CDR2 is FVKESK. V gave up 5 bases and J gave up 6 bases, with 9 bases separating them. The CDR3 runs 12 residues. The CDR3 reads CASSSTLDTQYF. CDR3 nucleotide sequence: TGTGCCAGCAGCTCGACTTTGGATACGCAGTATTTT.

This clonotype showed up just a few times. This chain joins TRBV12-3 or TRBV12-4 and TRBJ1-1; possibly TRBD1 for D (6 bases). The CDR3 is made up of 12 amino acids. Trimming took 2 bases from V and 11 from J, leaving 12 bases between them. CDR3 DNA sequence: TGTGCCAGCAGTTTAAGGGGGTCGAGGGCTTTCTTT. It yields the protein CASSLRGSRAFF.

This clonotype appeared a few times. The chain carries TRBV12-3 or TRBV12-4 and TRBJ1-1; D not resolved. The CDR3 is 12 residues long. Trimming removed 4 bases from V and 4 bases from J, with 7 bases in between. The CDR3 DNA reads as TGTGCCAGCAGTTCCCTAAGCACTGAAGCTTTCTTT. This sequence encodes CASSSLSTEAFF.

This clonotype has at least ten counts. This rearrangement joins TRBV6-1 to TRBJ2-2; D unresolved. The CDR3 has 13 residues. V lost 2 bases and J lost 8, with 9 bases in between. Germline V gene sequence: CDR1 MNHNS, CDR2 SASEGT. CDR3 DNA: TGTGCCAGCAGTGAAAGTACTGTGGGGGAGCTGTTTTTT. Translating gives CASSESTVGELFF.

This clonotype was recorded at least ten times. The J gene is TRBJ1-1, the V gene TRBV29-1; D may be TRBD1 (6 bases). V was shortened by 4 bases and J by 4 bases, with 13 bases between the two germline ends. Germline CDR1 SQVTM, CDR2 ANQGSEA. This CDR3 is 13 amino acids long. The CDR3, as DNA: TGCAGCGTTGGGGGGCATCAAGGCACTGAAGCTTTCTTT. Protein sequence: CSVGGHQGTEAFF.

This clonotype was seen many times. The V gene is TRBV11-1, the J gene TRBJ2-1, with 9 bases identical to TRBD1. Trimming at V came to 0 bases and at J to 8 bases, leaving 5 bases not matched to a gene. This CDR3 is 15 amino acids long. From germline, CDR1 is SGHAT and CDR2 FQDESV (reference sequence). The CDR3 protein is CASSLARTGVDEQFF. DNA of the CDR3: TGTGCCAGCAGCTTAGCACGGACAGGGGTGGATGAGCAGTTCTTC.

The V and J genes are TRBV10-3 and TRBJ2-6; no definite D call. The CDR3 contains 19 residues. V shed 3 bases and J shed 0 bases, with 18 bases lying between them. CDR1 and CDR2 (germline): ENHRY, SYGVKD. Here the CDR3 DNA reads TGTGCCATCAGTGAATCTTGGGCAGGCCTTCCCTCTGGGGCCAACGTCCTGACTTTC. Protein sequence: CAISESWAGLPSGANVLTF.

This clonotype occurred a few times. The V gene is TRBV5-1, the J gene TRBJ1-6; D gene uncertain. Trimming stripped 0 bases from V and 10 bases from J, with 14 bases between. CDR3 length: 15 residues. Germline V gene sequence: CDR1 SGHRS, CDR2 YFSETQ. The chain's CDR3 is CASSLEPDEWSPLHF. In DNA form, the CDR3 reads TGCGCCAGCAGCTTGGAGCCGGACGAGTGGTCACCCCTCCACTTT.

Only a few counts were recorded for this clonotype. This chain joins TRBV30 and TRBJ1-2; D call uncertain. Trimming took 0 bases from V and 8 from J, leaving 16 bases between them. This CDR3 region has 14 residues. The germline CDR1 and CDR2 sequences are GTSNPN and SVGIG (reference sequence). CDR3 in DNA: TGTGCCTGGAGTGTACGAGAGGGCTTGGGGGGCTACACCTTC. Encoded protein: CAWSVREGLGGYTF.

This clonotype was seen a few times. J is TRBJ2-5 and V is TRBV10-3, with a possible D match to TRBD1 (6 bases). CDR3 size: 15 residues. The V gene's germline CDR1 is ENHRY and CDR2 SYGVKD. The CDR3 DNA reads TGTGCTACCTGGGAGACAGGTGCGAGTCAAGAGACCCAGTACTTC. It is translated as CATWETGASQETQYF.

The rearrangement links TRBV7-8 to TRBJ2-2; D possibly uses TRBD1 or TRBD2 (5 bases each). Trimming cost V 4 bases and J 5 bases, with 17 bases left between them. The length of the CDR3 is 16 residues. Germline CDR1 SGHVS, CDR2 FQNEAQ. CDR3 nucleotide sequence: TGTGCCAGCAGCTCCCGGTTGAGAGGGGAAACCGGGGAGCTGTTTTTT. It specifies CASSSRLRGETGELFF.

V gene TRBV7-6 combines with J gene TRBJ1-2, with D maybe TRBD1 (5 bases). The CDR3 sequence is 12 residues long. From germline, CDR1 is SGHVS and CDR2 FNYEAQ. Trimming took 10 bases from V and 6 from J, leaving 15 bases between them. The CDR3 protein is CATGRGKDGYTF. The CDR3 nucleotides read TGTGCCACCGGACGGGGGAAGGATGGCTACACCTTC.

The rearrangement joins TRBV9 to TRBJ2-1; 10 bases fit TRBD2. The germline V gene encodes CDR1 SGDLS and CDR2 YYNGEE. V was pared by 4 bases and J by 2 bases, with 15 bases of the junction left unmatched. CDR3 length: 19 amino acids. CDR3 nucleotide sequence: TGTGCCAGCAGCTCACCGACCCGCAGCGGGAGGGAGGCCTACAATGAGCAGTTCTTC. Amino acid sequence: CASSSPTRSGREAYNEQFF.